This entry features one TCR beta chain sequence. Assay: immunoSEQ multiplex PCR; the TCRdb copy retains only in-frame clones and omits some. The data contain 250,000 to 300,000 clones, roughly 86% of them seen just once; the ten biggest clones take up around 3.6%. CDR3 length: 13 residues. Germline lookup yields CDR1 MNHEY and CDR2 SVGAGI. Deletions cut 5 bases from V and 10 bases from J, with 17 bases between. These data originate in a study of blood T cell repertoires in COVID-19. In the study overall: There were acute and convalescent COVID-19 samples, and they came from the United States, Italy and Spain. PBMCs, B-cell-depleted T cells, or T cells provided the cDNA or gDNA that made up the material.

The sample was peripheral blood. The receptor was derived from a man between 18 and 35 years old with active or convalescent COVID-19. The rearrangement joins TRBV6-5 to TRBJ1-1, with D perhaps matching TRBD1 (5 bases). Here the CDR3 DNA reads TGTGCCAGCAGTCAGGGAGGGACCATAGGAGCTTTCTTT. Its protein is CASSQGGTIGAFF.